A single sample is the source of the 19 T cell receptor beta chains below, sequenced in a study of T cell repertoires and leukemia-associated antigens. TCRdb analysed the 5' RACE reads with MiXCR anew, one entry per CDR3 protein. The sample consists of about 15,000 distinct CDR3 sequences, about 39% of them appearing once. These receptors' targets are unknown. The sample consisted of CD3+ T cells sorted from blood and cultured. These TCRs come from a female donor in good health.

For this clonotype: One junction end disagrees with the germline gene, perhaps due to a read error. J is TRBJ2-1 and V is TRBV7-2, with 7 bases fitting TRBD2. Germline V gene sequence: CDR1 SGHTA, CDR2 FQGNSA. This CDR3 has 15 amino acids. As DNA, the CDR3 is TGCGCCAGCAGCGGAACGGGAGGATCCTACAATGAGCAGTTCTTC. This translates into CASSGTGGSYNEQFF.

This clonotype has a count of ten or more. The chain uses TRBV11-2 and TRBJ2-5, with TRBD1 identical over 7 bases. CDR1 and CDR2 (germline): SGHAT, FQNNGV. This CDR3 contains 17 residues. Trimming removed 2 bases from V and 0 bases from J; junction bases left unmatched: 9. As DNA, the CDR3 is TGTGCCAGCAGCTTAAGGCAGGGAGACAGGGACCAAGAGACCCAGTACTTC. It codes for CASSLRQGDRDQETQYF.

By share, this clonotype counts as medium-sized. The chain uses TRBV4-3 and TRBJ2-5; TRBD2 matches at 10 bases. Losses at the gene ends were 1 base for V and 5 bases for J; bases not matched to a gene: 13. Germline V gene data show CDR1 as LGHNA and CDR2 as YSLEER. CDR3 length: 18 residues. As DNA, the CDR3 is TGCGCCAGCAGCCAAGGTCTAGCGGGAGAGAGGGGGATGGAGACCCAGTACTTC. Protein sequence: CASSQGLAGERGMETQYF.

This clonotype was counted at least ten times. The V gene is TRBV24-1, the J gene TRBJ2-3; 9 bases are a match to TRBD1. Germline V gene lookup returns CDR1 KGHDR and CDR2 SFDVKD. The CDR3 is 18 amino acids. V lost 0 bases to trimming and J lost 4 bases; unmatched junction nucleotides: 10. The DNA for the CDR3 is TGTGCCACCAGTGATTTGCGGGGCCCGGGACAGGGCTCAGATACGCAGTATTTT. It yields the protein CATSDLRGPGQGSDTQYF.

This clonotype rates as medium-sized. This chain links TRBV5-1 with TRBJ2-7, with unresolved D. The V and J ends lost 0 bases and 3 bases respectively, with 13 bases between them. Germline lookup yields CDR1 SGHRS and CDR2 YFSETQ. The CDR3 runs 15 residues. The CDR3 DNA sequence: TGCGCCAGCAGCTTGGGAATTCAAAACCGCTACGAGCAGTACTTC. This sequence encodes CASSLGIQNRYEQYF. The whole variable domain, filled in from reference TRBV5-1 and TRBJ2-7, reads KAGVTQTPRYLIKTRGQQVTLSCSPISGHRSVSWYQQTPGQGLQFLFEYFSETQRNKGNFPGRFSGRQFSNSRSEMNVSTLELGDSALYLCASSLGIQNRYEQYFGPGTRLTVT.

The J gene is TRBJ2-1, the V gene TRBV20-1, with 11 nucleotides matching TRBD2. CDR1 and CDR2 (germline): DFQATT, SNEGSKA (reference sequence). CDR3 length: 14 residues. The CDR3 nucleotides are TGCAGCGCCGGGACTAGCGGAGATTACAATGAGCAGTTCTTC. Translation gives CSAGTSGDYNEQFF.

Many counts were recorded for this clonotype. The gene calls are TRBV5-1 and TRBJ2-3; the D call may be TRBD1 or TRBD2 (5 bases each). The CDR3 is 15 amino acids. Deletions cut 4 bases from V and 2 bases from J, with 14 bases between. The germline V gene has CDR1 SGHRS and CDR2 YFSETQ. This CDR3 reads CASSQAGTHTDTQYF. CDR3 DNA sequence: TGCGCCAGCAGCCAGGCAGGGACCCACACAGATACGCAGTATTTT.

The chain recombines TRBV7-3 with TRBJ2-7, with 12 bases lining up with TRBD2. CDR1 and CDR2 (germline): SGHTA, FQGTGA. V shed 5 bases, J shed 2 bases, and the junction held 13 bases outside the gene matches. The CDR3 is 18 residues long. CDR3 sequence reads: CASSPRTSGEGVAYEQYF. The CDR3 DNA is TGTGCCAGCAGCCCACGGACTAGCGGGGAAGGGGTAGCCTACGAGCAGTACTTC.

Many counts were recorded for this clonotype. This chain connects TRBV19 to TRBJ1-2; 8 bases align to TRBD1. J lost 4 bases, V lost 10 bases, and 14 bases had no gene match. Germline assignment: CDR1 LNHDA and CDR2 SQIVND (reference sequence). The CDR3 extends over 15 amino acids. As DNA, the CDR3 is TGTGCCACCTCTTTCCTTGGCGGGACAGGCTATGGCTACACCTTC. This codes for CATSFLGGTGYGYTF.

The chain links TRBV29-1 to TRBJ2-1; 9 positions match TRBD2. V shed 6 bases and J 4 bases; nucleotides not matched to a gene: 7. The CDR3 consists of 14 residues. CDR1 and CDR2 from the germline V gene are SQVTM and ANQGSEA. CDR3 sequence (DNA): TGCAGCGTGGAGAGACTAGCGGAATACAATGAGCAGTTCTTC. Translated: CSVERLAEYNEQFF.

This clonotype rates as medium-sized. This chain connects TRBV20-1 to TRBJ1-2, with 7 nucleotides matching TRBD1. V shed 5 bases and J 4 bases; nucleotides not matched to a gene: 7. Germline CDR1 is DFQATT and CDR2 is SNEGSKA (reference sequence). This CDR3 has 13 amino acids. CDR3: CSAGGTETYGYTF. Written as DNA, the CDR3 is TGCAGTGCTGGCGGGACAGAGACCTATGGCTACACCTTC.

In regard to this clonotype: The junction differs from germline at one of its ends, possibly a read error. This sequence joins TRBV5-1 and TRBJ1-2; 10 nucleotides agree with TRBD1. The CDR3 has 15 amino acids. CDR1 is SGHRS and CDR2 is YFSETQ in the germline V gene. The CDR3, as DNA: TGCGCCGGCAGCTTGGACTCCGGGACAGGGGATGGCTACACCTTC. Its protein product is CAGSLDSGTGDGYTF.

By sample share, this clonotype is medium-sized. The V gene is TRBV3-1, the J gene TRBJ2-5, with 13 bases aligning to TRBD2. After removal of 1 base from V and 3 bases from J, the junction contained 2 bases not matched to a gene. The V gene's germline CDR1 is LGHDT and CDR2 YNNKEL (reference sequence). This CDR3 is 16 amino acids long. Here the CDR3 reads CASSQAGTSGKETQYF. The CDR3 DNA sequence: TGTGCCAGCAGCCAAGCCGGGACTAGCGGGAAAGAGACCCAGTACTTC.

The chain links TRBV20-1 to TRBJ2-1; D might be TRBD2 (5 bases). Trimming removed 0 bases at V and 6 bases at J, with 15 bases between. The CDR3 loop spans 15 amino acids. Germline loops: CDR1 DFQATT, CDR2 SNEGSKA (reference sequence). The CDR3 region is CSARDPGGPCNEQFF. CDR3 in DNA: TGCAGTGCTAGAGACCCTGGAGGCCCCTGCAATGAGCAGTTCTTC.

This clonotype occurred many times. This chain joins TRBV18 and TRBJ2-2; unclear D gene. CDR1 and CDR2 from the germline V gene are KGHSH and LQKENI. The CDR3 is 13 amino acids. V was clipped by 6 bases and J by 5 bases, with 10 bases between them. CDR3 sequence (DNA): TGTGCCAGCTCCGCAGGAACTACCGGGGAGCTGTTTTTT. Translation: CASSAGTTGELFF.

By share, this clonotype counts as medium-sized (0.01 to 0.1%). The chain has TRBV7-9 and TRBJ2-1; TRBD2 might be the D (6 bases). V lost 1 base, J lost 1 base, and 8 bases lay in between. CDR3 length: 15 residues. CDR1 and CDR2 from the germline V gene are SEHNR and FQNEAQ (reference sequence). The CDR3, as DNA: TGTGCCAGCAGCTTAGGGGGAGGTTCCTACAATGAGCAGTTCTTC. Translation gives CASSLGGGSYNEQFF.

CDR3 loop: CASRDRSSYEQYF. The CDR3 DNA reads as TGTGCCAGCAGGGACAGGAGCTCCTACGAGCAGTACTTC. The chain uses TRBV12-3 or TRBV12-4 and TRBJ2-7, with 7 bases lining up with TRBD1. V lost 6 bases and J lost 0; bases outside the gene matches: 2. The CDR3 spans 13 residues.

The chain combines TRBV15 with TRBJ2-1; D is unresolved. The CDR3 has 15 amino acids. Germline V lookup: CDR1 LNHNV, CDR2 YYDKDF (reference sequence). Deletions cut 1 base from V and 4 bases from J, with 11 bases between. CDR3 in amino acids: CATSRGLNSYNEQFF. CDR3 nucleotides: TGTGCCACCAGCAGAGGTCTCAACTCATACAATGAGCAGTTCTTC.

The gene calls are TRBV10-3 and TRBJ2-1; a weak D match, TRBD1 (7 bases). Per the germline V gene, CDR1 is ENHRY and CDR2 is SYGVKD. Trimming removed 5 bases from V and 8 bases from J, with 10 bases in between. This CDR3 spans 12 amino acids. In nucleotides, the CDR3 is TGTGCCATCAGTCCAGGGGGGTATGAGCAGTTCTTC. It codes for CAISPGGYEQFF.